This record covers a single TCR beta chain. Measured with immunoSEQ multiplex PCR; TCRdb has only the in-frame clones, and not every one. The sample consists of about half a million clones, approximately 81% of them appearing once. This sample stems from a study of shared clonotypes between healthy human individuals. From germline, CDR1 is SGHAT and CDR2 FQNNGV. The CDR3 loop spans 16 amino acids. The junction had 0 bases not matched to a gene; V was cut back by 2 bases and J by 1 base. The sample comprised PBMCs. The V gene is TRBV11-2, the J gene TRBJ2-1; 12 nucleotides agree with TRBD2. The sequence was obtained from a woman between 40 and 50 years old in good health. Some clones in this sample may be carry-over from other donors' samples. The CDR3 is CASSLTSGRSYNEQFF. The CDR3 DNA reads as TGTGCCAGCAGCTTAACTAGCGGGAGGTCCTACAATGAGCAGTTCTTC.